Listed below are T cell receptor beta chains from one sample, sequenced in a study of blood T cell repertoires in COVID-19. Method: immunoSEQ multiplex PCR; TCRdb's copy keeps in-frame clones and lacks some. The sample lists 250,000 to 350,000 clones; around nine tenths were seen once. Sequencing was done on a sample of PBMCs or T cells enriched from blood (not recorded which). These receptors originate from a woman in her forties or fifties who had been exposed to COVID-19. Each CDR3 is given without its conserved first and last residue. A clone size is listed for some rows: how often the clone was seen (once, few, many), or a class if it is expanded.

v_gene	abundance	j_gene	len	CDR3aa
TRBV5-4	.	TRBJ2-7	13	ASSLSPGTSYEQY
TRBV5-6	.	TRBJ1-2	13	ASSFSLTGGDGYT
TRBV7-2	.	TRBJ2-7	12	ASSVERGRVEQY
TRBV28	once	TRBJ2-5	11	ASRGTSKETQY
TRBV6-1	.	TRBJ1-2	12	ASSDPGHNYGYT
TRBV21-1	.	TRBJ2-3	13	ASSWDTTSTDTQY
TRBV5-1	.	TRBJ1-3	12	ASSSTGDGNTIY
TRBV28	.	TRBJ2-2	14	ASRTSRGEDTGELF
TRBV27	.	TRBJ1-6	12	ASSQGAHGSPLH
TRBV19	.	TRBJ1-2	11	ASSNRDREGYT
TRBV6-1	.	TRBJ1-2	14	ASSEGSGISNYGYT
TRBV27	.	TRBJ2-1	11	ASKGGAYNEQF
TRBV11-2	.	TRBJ1-5	11	ASSLDLGQPQH
TRBV10-3	few	TRBJ2-7	10	GAGTGDYEQY
TRBV3-1/TRBV3-2	.	TRBJ1-2	13	ASSQDGTGPYGYT
TRBV29-1	.	TRBJ1-2	11	SALSQGAGGYT
TRBV27	.	TRBJ2-7	14	ASSLFSGRETYEQY
TRBV19	.	TRBJ1-6	13	ASSIGGPGGSPLH
TRBV2	.	TRBJ2-7	9	ASSLGYEQY
TRBV5-1	.	TRBJ1-1	11	ASSLALNTEAF
TRBV7-2	.	TRBJ2-3	13	ASSKNSPSTDTQY
TRBV5-4	few	TRBJ1-1	12	ASSLDYTNTEAF
TRBV12-3/TRBV12-4	.	TRBJ1-4	11	ASSLVEERILF
TRBV24-1	.	TRBJ2-3	12	ATSDFREVDTQY
TRBV13	.	TRBJ1-1	10	ASSPAGTEAF
TRBV11-3	.	TRBJ2-1	14	ASSLRGGNTYNEQF
TRBV5-1	.	TRBJ1-6	13	ASSLGTGESSPLH